One sample yielded the 19 T cell receptor beta chains listed below, sequenced in a study of control samples from healthy donors and cancer patients. Data came from immunoSEQ multiplex PCR; TCRdb stores just in-frame clones and leaves some out. The table includes under 70,000 clones, roughly 95% detected once. The material sequenced was blood. The receptors here all came from a woman aged 18-30 years in good health.

The chain combines TRBV5-1 with TRBJ1-1, with 7 bases identical to TRBD1. The CDR3 is made up of 15 amino acids. V dropped 7 bases and J dropped 0; count of bases not matched to a gene: 9. Germline loops: CDR1 SGHRS, CDR2 YFSETQ. In DNA, the CDR3 is TGCGCCAGCCATAGTTCCGGGACAGTGAACACTGAAGCTTTCTTT. The encoded protein is CASHSSGTVNTEAFF.

The chain couples TRBV7-9 to TRBJ1-2, with 9 bases matching TRBD1. The CDR3 runs to 14 residues. Per the germline V gene, CDR1 is SEHNR and CDR2 is FQNEAQ (reference sequence). The J segment lost 5 bases and the V segment lost 6 bases, leaving 7 bases of the junction unmatched. The DNA of the CDR3 is TGTGCCAGCAGGCCCGGGACAGGGTATTATGGCTACACCTTC. Its protein product is CASRPGTGYYGYTF.

V usage is TRBV5-5 and J usage is TRBJ1-1; D not certain. The V gene's germline CDR1 is SGHKS and CDR2 YYEKEE (reference sequence). The V end was cut by 2 bases, the J end by 2 bases, with 7 bases between. This CDR3 region has 13 residues. The CDR3 nucleotides read TGTGCCAGCAGCTTCCAGTATAACACTGAAGCTTTCTTT. As protein: CASSFQYNTEAFF. The whole variable domain, filled in from reference TRBV5-5 and TRBJ1-1, reads DAGVTQSPTHLIKTRGQQVTLRCSPISGHKSVSWYQQVLGQGPQFIFQYYEKEERGRGNFPDRFSARQFPNYSSELNVNALLLGDSALYLCASSFQYNTEAFFGQGTRLTVV.

This chain links TRBV28 with TRBJ1-1; D is perhaps TRBD1 (5 bases). Germline V gene data show CDR1 as MDHEN and CDR2 as SYDVKM. The CDR3 is 17 residues long. V was trimmed by 7 bases and J by 1 base, leaving 22 bases between them. CDR3 bases: TGTGCCAGCACCCCCCAGCGCGGGGCCACTTGGAACACTGAAGCTTTCTTT. Translation gives CASTPQRGATWNTEAFF.

The chain recombines TRBV3-1 (or the pseudogene TRBV3-2) with TRBJ2-3; 11 bases align to TRBD2. Per germline, CDR1 LGHDT and CDR2 YNNKEL (reference sequence). V trimming: 1 base; J trimming: 5 bases; junction bases outside the gene matches: 17. The CDR3 has 20 amino acids. CDR3 nucleotides: TGTGCCAGCAGCCAAGGAGGTTACGGGGGTAGCGGGGGGGCCATAGATACGCAGTATTTT. It encodes CASSQGGYGGSGGAIDTQYF.

J is TRBJ1-1 and V is TRBV7-8; D is unclear. V was shortened by 0 bases and J by 3 bases, with 11 bases between the two germline ends. Germline V gives CDR1 SGHVS, CDR2 FQNEAQ. The CDR3 extends over 15 amino acids. This chain's CDR3 is CASSLASGVDTEAFF. In DNA, the CDR3 is TGTGCCAGCAGCTTAGCCTCGGGAGTCGACACTGAAGCTTTCTTT. The full variable domain, completed using reference TRBV7-8 and TRBJ1-1, is GAGVSQSPRYKVAKRGQDVALRCDPISGHVSLFWYQQALGQGPEFLTYFQNEAQLDKSGLPSDRFFAERPEGSVSTLKIQRTQQEDSAVYLCASSLASGVDTEAFFGQGTRLTVV.

This clone was picked up one time. The genes are TRBV28 and TRBJ2-1, with a tentative D call TRBD2 (5 bases). The CDR3 spans 15 residues. Per the germline V gene, CDR1 is MDHEN and CDR2 is SYDVKM. The V gene lost 5 bases and the J gene lost 2 bases, with 13 bases spanning the gap. For the CDR3, the DNA is TGTGCCAGCAGTGTAAGGACCGGGGCCTACAATGAGCAGTTCTTC. This gives the protein CASSVRTGAYNEQFF.

The chain has TRBV2 and TRBJ1-6, with 8 bases that match TRBD1. Germline trimming cut 3 bases from V and 5 bases from J; bases unmatched to any gene: 3. The germline V gene encodes CDR1 SNHLY and CDR2 FYNNEI. The CDR3 is made up of 15 amino acids. CDR3 amino acids: CASSDRDRNNSPLHF. The CDR3 region has the DNA TGTGCCAGCAGTGATCGGGACAGGAATAATTCACCCCTCCACTTT.

V gene TRBV11-2 combines with J gene TRBJ1-5, with 12 bases aligning to TRBD1. CDR1 is SGHAT and CDR2 is FQNNGV in the germline V gene. With 1 base clipped from V and 5 bases from J, the junction kept 3 bases outside the gene matches. CDR3 size: 16 residues. CDR3 sequence reads: CASSLGGQGAYQPQHF. The CDR3 nucleotides are TGTGCCAGCAGCTTAGGGGGACAGGGGGCATATCAGCCCCAGCATTTT.

The chain couples TRBV6-2 or TRBV6-3 to TRBJ1-2, with 7 bases that match TRBD1. Germline lookup yields CDR1 MNHEY and CDR2 SVGEGT. The CDR3 length is 15 residues. Germline trimming cut 4 bases from V and 8 bases from J; bases unmatched to any gene: 13. In nucleotides, the CDR3 is TGTGCCAGCAGTTCCCCTCGTGACAGGGAGAAAGGCTACACCTTC. As protein: CASSSPRDREKGYTF.

The genes are TRBV24-1 and TRBJ2-3; 9 nucleotides line up with TRBD2. Trimming cost V 5 bases and J 8 bases; bases outside gene matches: 7. The CDR3 runs 14 residues. Germline-derived CDR1 and CDR2 are KGHDR and SFDVKD. DNA of the CDR3: TGTGCCACCAGTGCGGCGGGGGGGCTAGCTACGCAGTATTTT. It encodes CATSAAGGLATQYF.

The rearrangement joins TRBV11-2 to TRBJ2-2; no definite D call. The CDR3 extends over 14 amino acids. V lost 3 bases to trimming and J lost 1 base, with 6 bases between them. Germline V gives CDR1 SGHAT, CDR2 FQNNGV. CDR3 coding DNA: TGTGCCAGCAGCTTTTTACAGAACACCGGGGAGCTGTTTTTT. This encodes CASSFLQNTGELFF.

The genes are TRBV6-6 and TRBJ1-6, with D perhaps TRBD1 (5 bases). This CDR3 comprises 14 residues. Germline-derived CDR1 and CDR2 are MNHNY and SVGAGI (reference sequence). The ends were cut back, 4 bases at V and 9 bases at J, with 13 bases in the middle. CDR3 residues: CASSSGTGGSPLHF. CDR3 DNA: TGTGCCAGCAGTTCCGGGACCGGAGGTTCACCCCTCCACTTT.

This clone was counted a single time. This chain joins TRBV3-1 (or the pseudogene TRBV3-2) and TRBJ2-1; TRBD1 agrees at 9 bases. With 0 bases clipped from V and 6 bases from J, the junction kept 6 bases outside the gene matches. Germline V gives CDR1 LGHDT, CDR2 YNNKEL (reference sequence). This CDR3 region has 16 residues. As DNA, the CDR3 is TGTGCCAGCAGCCAAGAGTGGGACAGGGATTTCAATGAGCAGTTCTTC. Encoded protein: CASSQEWDRDFNEQFF.

This clone was observed a few times. V is TRBV6-5 and J is TRBJ1-2; weak D call: TRBD1 (5 bases). The V and J ends lost 6 bases and 3 bases respectively, with 14 bases between them. The CDR3 runs 14 residues. Looked up from germline, CDR1 is MNHEY and CDR2 is SVGAGI. Here the CDR3 reads CASRDNRSYYGYTF. In nucleotides, the CDR3 is TGTGCCAGCAGAGATAACAGGTCATACTATGGCTACACCTTC.

The chain uses TRBV9 and TRBJ1-2, with D unresolved. V was shortened by 4 bases and J by 7 bases, with 11 bases between the two germline ends. CDR1 SGDLS and CDR2 YYNGEE come from the germline V gene. The CDR3 length is 12 residues. The CDR3 nucleotides read TGTGCCAGCAGCACGCGCCTTAGTGGCTACACCTTC. Protein product: CASSTRLSGYTF. The full variable domain, completed using reference TRBV9 and TRBJ1-2, is DSGVTQTPKHLITATGQRVTLRCSPRSGDLSVYWYQQSLDQGLQFLIQYYNGEERAKGNILERFSAQQFPDLHSELNLSSLELGDSALYFCASSTRLSGYTFGSGTRLTVV.

The rearrangement uses TRBV30 and TRBJ2-7, with D tentatively TRBD2 (7 bases). CDR1 is GTSNPN, CDR2 SVGIG, per germline (reference sequence). The germline V and J ends were trimmed by 4 bases and 4 bases, with 14 bases remaining between them. This CDR3 has 13 residues. The CDR3 coding sequence is TGTGCCTGGAATGAGGGGGGGAGGTACGAGCAGTACTTC. Translated: CAWNEGGRYEQYF.

The genes are TRBV6-5 and TRBJ1-1, with D possibly matching TRBD1 (5 bases). V lost 4 bases and J 5 bases, leaving 17 bases between the germline ends. Germline V gives CDR1 MNHEY, CDR2 SVGAGI. The CDR3 covers 15 residues. The CDR3 is CASSLDERKGTEAFF. The DNA of the CDR3 is TGTGCCAGCAGTTTGGACGAACGCAAGGGGACTGAAGCTTTCTTT.

The chain recombines TRBV19 with TRBJ2-7, with 9 bases aligning to TRBD1. With V trimmed by 6 bases and J by 6 bases, 6 bases remained unmatched. The V gene's germline CDR1 is LNHDA and CDR2 SQIVND (reference sequence). CDR3 size: 13 residues. The CDR3 sequence: CASRNRGLIEQYF. CDR3 nucleotide sequence: TGTGCCAGTAGAAACAGGGGGCTCATCGAGCAGTACTTC.